The source of this T cell receptor beta chain is a study of graft-versus-host responses after intestinal transplantation. As for the study in general: All recipients got anti-thymocyte globulin induction, then tacrolimus and steroids for approximately three years.

This CDR3 spans 14 amino acids. The germline V gene has CDR1 SGHVS and CDR2 FNYEAQ. Between the trimmed V and J ends, which lost 4 bases and 4 bases, there was a span of 14 bases. The assay was immunoSEQ multiplex PCR, and TCRdb's table has in-frame clones only and misses some. Among roughly 11,000 clones listed, 70% to 75% were seen once. Lymphocytes from graft epithelium and lamina propria were isolated. Findings and limits, study-wide: GvH clones turned up in recipient marrow; some had shown up first in ileum or blood.

With respect to this clone: Antigen unknown.

The chain recombines TRBV7-6 with TRBJ2-7; D may be TRBD2 (6 bases). Sequenced here: ileum tissue, sampled about 140 days after intestinal transplantation. The clonotype originates from a human patient who received an intestinal transplant, so some T cells may come from the graft donor. This CDR3 reads CASSSTAGGYEQYF. CDR3 bases: TGTGCCAGCAGCTCTACGGCAGGAGGGTACGAGCAGTACTTC.